These 20 T cell receptor beta chains share one sample of origin, sequenced in a study of T-cell memory formation after mild COVID-19 (dated by TCRdb to the early 2020s). The receptor library was made with 5' RACE. The sample was run on an Illumina NovaSeq 6000. TCRdb applied fastp at Q25 and MiXCR to the public reads, then kept only in-frame beta chains. Records with the same CDR3 protein are collapsed into one entry carrying the most frequent genes and DNA. The sample table holds 300,000 to 350,000 distinct CDR3 sequences, of which roughly 15% were seen once. Of the sample, about a fifth is held by the ten largest clones. Input material: PBMCs or a T cell subset sorted from them (not recorded which). All receptors come from a man in his late teens or twenties who had mild COVID-19 (a few samples of this study predate the infection). The sample titles of this study are shuffled in the database, so cell type and time point are left out; the donor was told from shared clones.

The chain is built from TRBV18 and TRBJ1-2, with TRBD1 identical over 7 bases. Germline assignment: CDR1 KGHSH and CDR2 LQKENI. V was clipped by 3 bases and J by 5 bases; unmatched bases: 6. The CDR3 sequence is 14 residues long. CDR3 amino acids: CASSPSTGMYGYTF. Here the CDR3 DNA reads TGTGCCAGCTCACCGTCGACAGGGATGTATGGCTACACCTTC.

This clonotype was counted between two and nine times. The genes are TRBV4-2 and TRBJ2-7; possible D gene TRBD2, 6 bases. The CDR3 has 15 residues. V dropped 4 bases and J dropped 12 bases, with 25 bases sitting between them. Germline loops: CDR1 LGHNA, CDR2 YNFKEQ. In nucleotides, the CDR3 is TGTGCCAGCAGCCTGCTGGGAGGTAGGGGAAAGGACATGTACTTC. Protein sequence: CASSLLGGRGKDMYF.

This clonotype appeared a few times. CDR3 protein: CSVRPRGQPEKLFF. The CDR3 DNA is TGCAGTGTGCGCCCCAGGGGGCAACCTGAAAAACTGTTTTTT. The chain couples TRBV20-1 to TRBJ1-4, with 8 bases aligning to TRBD1. Germline CDR1 reads DFQATT; CDR2 reads SNEGSKA (reference sequence). CDR3 size: 14 residues. V shed 7 bases and J 7 bases; nucleotides not matched to a gene: 11.

The V call is TRBV12-3 or TRBV12-4, the J call TRBJ2-1, with a weak D call TRBD1 (5 bases). The CDR3 loop spans 13 amino acids. With 7 bases removed from V and 3 bases from J, the gap between germline ends came to 10 bases. CDR3 bases: TGTGCCAGCATCAGGGATATCTACAATGAGCAGTTCTTC. The encoded protein is CASIRDIYNEQFF.

This clonotype was found a few times. This rearrangement joins TRBV7-2 to TRBJ2-1; D perhaps matches TRBD2 (5 bases). Per germline, CDR1 SGHTA and CDR2 FQGNSA. The CDR3 consists of 16 residues. V shed 3 bases and J shed 0 bases, with 12 bases lying between them. The CDR3 loop reads CASSFHSSYSYNEQFF. Written as DNA, the CDR3 is TGTGCCAGCAGCTTCCACTCTAGCTACTCCTACAATGAGCAGTTCTTC.

The chain carries TRBV6-5 and TRBJ1-5; D is possibly TRBD1 (5 bases). CDR1 and CDR2 from the germline V gene are MNHEY and SVGAGI. V was pared by 2 bases and J by 12 bases, with 11 bases between. The CDR3 is made up of 12 amino acids. The CDR3 DNA reads as TGTGCCAGCAGTTACGGCGGGACCGACCAGCATTTT. It translates to CASSYGGTDQHF.

This clonotype was observed a few times. The genes are TRBV4-1 and TRBJ1-2, with TRBD1 identical over 9 bases. Germline lookup yields CDR1 MGHRA and CDR2 YSYEKL. The V segment lost 2 bases and the J segment 7 bases; nucleotides outside the gene matches: 8. This CDR3 comprises 15 residues. The CDR3 region has the DNA TGCGCCAGCAGCCAAACGGGACAGGGACTTATTGGCTACACCTTC. It yields the protein CASSQTGQGLIGYTF.

This clonotype has at least ten counts. This rearrangement joins TRBV27 to TRBJ2-7, with D possibly being TRBD2 (6 bases). Germline V gives CDR1 MNHEY, CDR2 SMNVEV (reference sequence). Trimming took 6 bases from V and 0 from J, leaving 9 bases between them. CDR3 length: 13 amino acids. In nucleotides, the CDR3 is TGTGCCAGCAGCTTGGGAGGCTCCTACGAGCAGTACTTC. Amino acids: CASSLGGSYEQYF.

The CDR3 sequence: CASSHVTEGQETQYF. For the CDR3, the DNA is TGTGCCAGCAGCCATGTCACGGAGGGCCAAGAGACCCAGTACTTC. V and J are TRBV7-9 and TRBJ2-5; D might be TRBD2 (6 bases). This CDR3 spans 15 amino acids. Looked up from germline, CDR1 is SEHNR and CDR2 is FQNEAQ (reference sequence). The germline V and J ends were trimmed by 5 bases and 1 base, with 14 bases remaining between them.

In this sample, this clonotype turned up many times. This chain links TRBV12-3 or TRBV12-4 with TRBJ2-7, with D perhaps TRBD2 (6 bases). Trimming took 6 bases from V and 0 from J, leaving 9 bases between them. This CDR3 has 13 amino acids. The CDR3 DNA reads TGTGCCAGCAGGGTTAGCGGCTCCTACGAGCAGTACGTC. Translated, it gives CASRVSGSYEQYV.

This clonotype was seen ten or more times. The chain couples TRBV7-8 to TRBJ2-3; a possible D gene is TRBD1 (6 bases). The CDR3 contains 16 residues. Trimming left V 5 bases short and J 0 bases short, with 15 bases between. Germline CDR1 reads SGHVS; CDR2 reads FQNEAQ. The CDR3 sequence: CASSLGAYPSTDTQYF. Here the CDR3 DNA reads TGTGCCAGCAGCCTGGGGGCCTACCCTAGCACAGATACGCAGTATTTT.

V is TRBV5-1 and J is TRBJ1-2; weak D call: TRBD1 (6 bases). The CDR3 runs to 13 residues. Trimming removed 3 bases from V and 3 bases from J, with 9 bases in between. Per the germline V gene, CDR1 is SGHRS and CDR2 is YFSETQ. Here the CDR3 DNA reads TGCGCCAGCAGCTCCTGGACAGACTATGGCTACACCTTC. Amino acids: CASSSWTDYGYTF.

CDR3 residues: CSVGAFSNTEAFF. CDR3 in DNA: TGCAGCGTCGGTGCATTTTCGAACACTGAAGCTTTCTTT. The chain recombines TRBV29-1 with TRBJ1-1, with D uncertain. Germline V gives CDR1 SQVTM, CDR2 ANQGSEA. Trimming shortened V by 6 bases and J by 1 base, and 12 bases separated the two germline ends. The length of the CDR3 is 13 residues.

The chain is built from TRBV7-2 and TRBJ1-2, with TRBD1 identical over 9 bases. This CDR3 spans 14 amino acids. CDR1 is SGHTA and CDR2 is FQGNSA in the germline V gene. The V gene end was trimmed by 4 bases and the J gene end by 5 bases; junction bases not matched to a gene: 5. The CDR3 sequence is CASSSQGQGYGYTF. CDR3 sequence (DNA): TGTGCCAGCAGCTCCCAGGGACAGGGTTATGGCTACACCTTC. Full variable domain (rest looked up from reference TRBV7-2 and TRBJ1-2): GAGVSQSPSNKVTEKGKDVELRCDPISGHTALYWYRQSLGQGLEFLIYFQGNSAPDKSGLPSDRFSAERTGGSVSTLTIQRTQQEDSAVYLCASSSQGQGYGYTFGSGTRLTVV.

This clonotype appeared a few times. The chain combines TRBV4-1 with TRBJ2-3; TRBD2 matches at 8 bases. CDR1 and CDR2 from the germline V gene are MGHRA and YSYEKL. Trimming removed 0 bases from V and 3 bases from J; junction bases left unmatched: 5. The CDR3 is 16 amino acids. CDR3 in DNA: TGCGCCAGCAGCCAAGATCGGGGGGGCTTGACAGATACGCAGTATTTT. Residues: CASSQDRGGLTDTQYF.

The J gene is TRBJ2-5, the V gene TRBV7-2; tentatively, D is TRBD1 or TRBD2 (7 bases each). The CDR3 extends over 14 amino acids. The germline gives CDR1 SGHTA, CDR2 FQGNSA. Trimming shortened V by 1 base and J by 5 bases, and 11 bases separated the two germline ends. The CDR3 nucleotides are TGTGCCAGCAGCTTAGTCAGGGGGGGCGAGACCCAGTACTTC. Its protein product is CASSLVRGGETQYF.

Ten or more counts support this clonotype. The rearrangement uses TRBV7-2 and TRBJ2-7; 7 nucleotides match TRBD2. V shed 2 bases and J 4 bases; nucleotides not matched to a gene: 2. This CDR3 has 13 residues. Germline V CDR1 and CDR2: SGHTA, FQGNSA. The CDR3 DNA follows: TGTGCCAGCAGCTTACAGCGGGGTTACGAGCAGTACTTC. Amino acids: CASSLQRGYEQYF. Based on the CDR3 plus reference TRBV7-2 and TRBJ2-7, the full variable domain is GAGVSQSPSNKVTEKGKDVELRCDPISGHTALYWYRQSLGQGLEFLIYFQGNSAPDKSGLPSDRFSAERTGGSVSTLTIQRTQQEDSAVYLCASSLQRGYEQYFGPGTRLTVT.

This clonotype was found a few times. The chain uses TRBV19 and TRBJ2-3; D is possibly TRBD1 or TRBD2 (6 bases each). Germline loops: CDR1 LNHDA, CDR2 SQIVND (reference sequence). V was cut by 5 bases and J by 1 base, with 19 bases left in between. The CDR3 covers 17 residues. CDR3: CASSPQRGAGRTDTQYF. The CDR3 coding sequence is TGTGCCAGTAGTCCCCAGAGGGGGGCAGGCCGCACAGATACGCAGTATTTT.

This clonotype occurred a few times. This sequence joins TRBV6-5 and TRBJ2-5; D gene ambiguous. V gave up 5 bases and J gave up 5 bases, with 9 bases separating them. This CDR3 has 12 amino acids. The germline V gene has CDR1 MNHEY and CDR2 SVGAGI. In DNA form, the CDR3 reads TGTGCCAGCAGTGGTTCGTCGGAGACCCAGTACTTC. This codes for CASSGSSETQYF.

V gene TRBV6-6 combines with J gene TRBJ2-3; 7 bases match TRBD1. CDR3 length: 17 amino acids. Trimming removed 8 bases from V and 1 base from J; junction bases left unmatched: 15. Per germline, CDR1 MNHNY and CDR2 SVGAGI (reference sequence). CDR3 nucleotide sequence: TGTGCCAGCGTTAAAGGATACAGGGGACCAGGCACAGATACGCAGTATTTT. Translating it yields CASVKGYRGPGTDTQYF.